This T cell receptor beta chain came from a study of OX40 agonist ivuxolimab in advanced cancers. Overall study context: One hepatocellular carcinoma and a couple of cutaneous melanoma patients partially responded.

Blood was sampled at baseline, cycle 4 day 1, and cycle 7 day 1. Assay used: immunoSEQ multiplex PCR; TCRdb lists only in-frame clones, some missing. The sample gives some 10,000 clones, roughly nine tenths of which show up once; over 10% is in the top ten. V was pared by 3 bases and J by 8 bases, with 10 bases of the junction left unmatched. Germline V gene data show CDR1 as LNHDA and CDR2 as SQIVND (reference sequence). This CDR3 is 15 amino acids long. The receptor comes from an adult with an advanced solid tumor such as melanoma, head and neck, liver or kidney cancer. The sequences come from CD4+ or CD8+ T cells sorted from blood, collected in a trial of the OX40 agonist ivuxolimab. The J gene is TRBJ2-1, the V gene TRBV19, with 7 bases aligning to TRBD2. CDR3: CASSMGTIEFDEQFF. The CDR3, as DNA: TGTGCCAGTAGTATGGGGACTATCGAGTTCGATGAGCAGTTCTTC.